The subject of this entry is one TCR beta chain. The repertoire was sequenced with immunoSEQ multiplex PCR; TCRdb's copy has only in-frame clones and lacks some. In the table there are about 150,000 clones, 80% to 90% of which are singletons. Trimming at V came to 2 bases and at J to 2 bases, leaving 15 bases not matched to a gene. Germline values: CDR1 SGHTA, CDR2 FQGNSA. The length of the CDR3 is 18 residues. This sample was included in a study of blood T cell repertoires in COVID-19. Sequencing was performed on peripheral blood. The chain joins TRBV7-2 to TRBJ2-7; 7 nucleotides match TRBD1. This clonotype was sampled from a man between 18 and 29 years old with COVID-19, enrolled during active disease. The CDR3: CASSLMGSRGTVAYEQYF. In nucleotides, the CDR3 is TGTGCCAGCAGCTTAATGGGCTCGAGGGGGACAGTGGCCTACGAGCAGTACTTC.